This TCR beta chain was identified in a study of blood T cell repertoires in COVID-19. Study-level information: T cells, B-cell-depleted T cells, or PBMCs supplied cDNA or gDNA.

Some clones are missing from TCRdb's copy, which holds only in-frame ones; the method was immunoSEQ multiplex PCR. The profile shows 400,000 to 550,000 clones, around 89% of them singletons. The CDR3 runs to 15 residues. With V trimmed by 2 bases and J by 4 bases, 7 bases remained unmatched. Germline CDR1 reads MNHEY; CDR2 reads SVGAGI. The chain is built from TRBV6-5 and TRBJ2-7, with 8 bases fitting TRBD1. Sequences were obtained from peripheral blood. The TCR sequence derives from a young woman with acute or convalescent COVID-19. CDR3: CASSYDQGARYEQYF. As DNA, the CDR3 is TGTGCCAGCAGTTACGACCAGGGGGCGCGGTACGAGCAGTACTTC.